The 23 T cell receptor beta chains given below trace back to one sample, sequenced in a study of T-cell memory formation after mild COVID-19. MiXCR, applied by TCRdb to the 5' RACE reads, yields one record per CDR3 protein. The sample has 140,000 or so distinct CDR3 sequences; roughly 19% are singletons. Sequenced input: PBMCs or a T cell subset sorted from them (not recorded which). The receptors derive from an adult woman who had mild COVID-19 (a few samples of this study predate the infection). Cell type and time point are not known.

The rearrangement uses TRBV5-1 and TRBJ2-1; either TRBD1 or TRBD2 may fit D (5 bases each). Germline CDR1 is SGHRS and CDR2 is YFSETQ. The V end was cut by 4 bases, the J end by 7 bases, with 12 bases between. The CDR3 is made up of 13 amino acids. The CDR3 bases are TGCGCCAGCAGCCCGACAGAGGGAAATGAGCAGTTCTTC. The encoded protein is CASSPTEGNEQFF.

The CDR3 DNA reads as TGTGCCAGCAGCTTGGCACAGGGATTTGGAGGAGAGACCCAGTACTTC. Encoded protein: CASSLAQGFGGETQYF. The V gene is TRBV5-4, the J gene TRBJ2-5; possible D gene TRBD1, 6 bases. The CDR3 extends over 16 amino acids. The germline gives CDR1 SGHNT, CDR2 YYREEE (reference sequence). V was clipped by 0 bases and J by 4 bases, with 16 bases between them.

The sample holds a few counts of this clonotype. The rearrangement links TRBV18 to TRBJ1-1; no definite D call. CDR1 and CDR2 (germline): KGHSH, LQKENI. This CDR3 has 15 amino acids. Trimming removed 2 bases from V and 1 base from J, with 11 bases in between. The CDR3 protein is CASSPRKARNTEAFF. In DNA, the CDR3 is TGTGCCAGCTCACCAAGAAAGGCCCGGAACACTGAAGCTTTCTTT. Full variable domain (outside the CDR3, taken from reference TRBV18 and TRBJ1-1): NAGVMQNPRHLVRRRGQEARLRCSPMKGHSHVYWYRQLPEEGLKFMVYLQKENIIDESGMPKERFSAEFPKEGPSILRIQQVVRGDSAAYFCASSPRKARNTEAFFGQGTRLTVV.

There are a few counts of this clonotype. The chain is built from TRBV18 and TRBJ1-1; no definite D call. The ends were cut back, 0 bases at V and 5 bases at J, with 7 bases in the middle. The CDR3 is 13 amino acids. Germline V gene data show CDR1 as KGHSH and CDR2 as LQKENI. CDR3 loop: CASSPPSRTEAFF. The CDR3, as DNA: TGTGCCAGCTCACCACCGAGTCGGACTGAAGCTTTCTTT. The full variable domain, completed using reference TRBV18 and TRBJ1-1, is NAGVMQNPRHLVRRRGQEARLRCSPMKGHSHVYWYRQLPEEGLKFMVYLQKENIIDESGMPKERFSAEFPKEGPSILRIQQVVRGDSAAYFCASSPPSRTEAFFGQGTRLTVV.

This clonotype was counted between two and nine times. The chain joins TRBV9 to TRBJ1-5; D gene unclear. From germline, CDR1 is SGDLS and CDR2 YYNGEE. There are 14 residues in the CDR3. V lost 0 bases to trimming and J lost 0 bases, with 4 bases between them. CDR3: CASSVANSNQPQHF. The DNA for the CDR3 is TGTGCCAGCAGCGTAGCTAATAGCAATCAGCCCCAGCATTTT.

The chain combines TRBV5-1 with TRBJ1-5, with 7 bases fitting TRBD1. Germline CDR1 reads SGHRS; CDR2 reads YFSETQ. The CDR3 has 15 amino acids. V was clipped by 3 bases and J by 4 bases; unmatched bases: 7. CDR3 sequence (DNA): TGCGCCAGCAGCTCCACTACAGGGGCAAATCAGCCCCAGCATTTT. This gives the protein CASSSTTGANQPQHF.

The chain carries TRBV9 and TRBJ2-2; D might be TRBD1 (5 bases). V lost 5 bases and J 4 bases, leaving 9 bases between the germline ends. Per the germline V gene, CDR1 is SGDLS and CDR2 is YYNGEE. This CDR3 has 13 amino acids. The CDR3 sequence is CASSRTLTGELFF. CDR3 bases: TGTGCCAGCAGTCGGACACTCACCGGGGAGCTGTTTTTT.

The chain joins TRBV10-3 to TRBJ1-5; the D is unclear. V shed 4 bases and J shed 0 bases, with 7 bases lying between them. The V gene's germline CDR1 is ENHRY and CDR2 SYGVKD. This CDR3 comprises 14 residues. The CDR3 DNA follows: TGTGCCATCAGTGTTTCCGATAGCAATCAGCCCCAGCATTTT. Translating it yields CAISVSDSNQPQHF.

This clonotype was detected a few times. This chain links TRBV7-9 with TRBJ2-3, with TRBD2 identical over 8 bases. CDR1 and CDR2 from the germline V gene are SEHNR and FQNEAQ (reference sequence). The CDR3 runs to 16 residues. V lost 5 bases to trimming and J lost 1 base; unmatched junction nucleotides: 8. CDR3 nucleotide sequence: TGTGCCAGCAGCCCCGATAGCGGGGCCGGCACAGATACGCAGTATTTT. Its protein is CASSPDSGAGTDTQYF.

This clonotype appeared many times. The junction and the germline gene differ at one end; a read error may be behind it. This chain uses TRBV5-1 with TRBJ2-2; 9 nucleotides line up with TRBD2. Germline values: CDR1 SGHRS, CDR2 YFSETQ. The CDR3 extends over 15 amino acids. CDR3 sequence (DNA): TGTGCCAGCAGCTTAGCGGGAGCGAACACCGGGGAGCTGTTTTTT. It translates to CASSLAGANTGELFF.

This clonotype turned up a few times. V and J are TRBV12-3 or TRBV12-4 and TRBJ1-2; D perhaps matches TRBD1 (6 bases). This CDR3 contains 14 residues. The V end lost 8 bases, the J end lost 4 bases, and 17 bases lay between the germline ends. The CDR3 reads CASSRGQGFYGYTF. In DNA, the CDR3 is TGTGCCAGCTCAAGGGGCCAGGGGTTCTATGGCTACACCTTC.

The J gene is TRBJ1-1, the V gene TRBV18; TRBD1 matches 8 bases. V was pared by 8 bases and J by 0 bases, with 5 bases of the junction left unmatched. The CDR3 extends over 14 amino acids. Germline CDR1 and CDR2: KGHSH and LQKENI. The CDR3 nucleotides are TGTGCCAGCAGCCCCAGGGGGCTGAACACTGAAGCTTTCTTT. As protein: CASSPRGLNTEAFF.

The rearrangement uses TRBV6-2 or TRBV6-3 and TRBJ1-5; 8 nucleotides agree with TRBD1. J lost 3 bases, V lost 4 bases, and 5 bases had no gene match. CDR1 MNHEY and CDR2 SVGEGT come from the germline V gene. The CDR3 runs to 15 residues. Here the CDR3 DNA reads TGTGCCAGCAGTTCGCAGGGGGCGGACAATCAGCCCCAGCATTTT. The encoded protein is CASSSQGADNQPQHF.

The CDR3 DNA reads as TGTGCCAGCAGTCAGTTCGGACAGGGGGGGGGTGAAAAACTGTTTTTT. It yields the protein CASSQFGQGGGEKLFF. The chain is built from TRBV6-5 and TRBJ1-4; 10 bases fit TRBD1. The CDR3 runs 16 residues. CDR1 and CDR2 (germline): MNHEY, SVGAGI. J lost 7 bases, V lost 5 bases, and 10 bases had no gene match.

J is TRBJ1-1 and V is TRBV20-1; TRBD1 matches at 7 bases. The germline V gene encodes CDR1 DFQATT and CDR2 SNEGSKA (reference sequence). Trimming took 1 base from V and 0 from J; bases not matched to a gene: 5. There are 15 residues in the CDR3. In DNA form, the CDR3 reads TGCAGTGCTAGAGTGTCGGGACAGCTGAACACTGAAGCTTTCTTT. Translating it yields CSARVSGQLNTEAFF.

This chain connects TRBV6-2 or TRBV6-3 to TRBJ2-1, with 14 bases aligning to TRBD2. With 6 bases clipped from V and 8 bases from J, the junction kept 9 bases outside the gene matches. CDR1 and CDR2 (germline): MNHEY, SVGEGT. The CDR3 extends over 16 amino acids. In DNA form, the CDR3 reads TGTGCCAGCAGCGGTACCGGGACTAGCGGGAGAGATGAGCAGTTCTTC. Translating gives CASSGTGTSGRDEQFF.

This clonotype occurred a few times. In DNA, the CDR3 is TGCGCCAGCAGCTTCACCGGGACTGCCTACAATGAGCAGTTCTTC. This translates into CASSFTGTAYNEQFF. This chain links TRBV5-1 with TRBJ2-1, with D tentatively TRBD2 (6 bases). The length of the CDR3 is 15 residues. The V end was cut by 2 bases, the J end by 2 bases, with 11 bases between. Germline V gives CDR1 SGHRS, CDR2 YFSETQ.

The V and J genes are TRBV29-1 and TRBJ2-7, with D unclear. Trimming left V 7 bases short and J 1 base short, with 8 bases between. The CDR3 extends over 11 amino acids. Looked up from germline, CDR1 is SQVTM and CDR2 is ANQGSEA. CDR3 DNA: TGCAGCGCGGCCGATTCCTACGAGCAGTACTTC. As protein: CSAADSYEQYF.

This clonotype has just a few counts. The V gene is TRBV9, the J gene TRBJ2-1; D is perhaps TRBD2 (6 bases). This CDR3 region has 15 residues. V was shortened by 1 base and J by 1 base, with 9 bases between the two germline ends. Per the germline V gene, CDR1 is SGDLS and CDR2 is YYNGEE. The CDR3 here is CASSVRGGSYNEQFF. CDR3 sequence (DNA): TGTGCCAGCAGCGTAAGGGGAGGTTCCTACAATGAGCAGTTCTTC.

This clonotype was counted ten times or more. V gene TRBV5-1 combines with J gene TRBJ2-1, with 10 bases lining up with TRBD2. Germline values: CDR1 SGHRS, CDR2 YFSETQ. V was clipped by 6 bases and J by 6 bases; unmatched bases: 6. This CDR3 comprises 14 residues. The CDR3 region has the DNA TGCGCCAGCAATGAGGCTAGCGGGAGCAATGAGCAGTTCTTC. Translating gives CASNEASGSNEQFF.

This clonotype was counted a few times. In DNA, the CDR3 is TGTGCCAGCAGCCAGCGCGGTTCGGCAGGGGAGACCCAGTACTTC. Protein: CASSQRGSAGETQYF. The chain employs TRBV3-1 and TRBJ2-5; D perhaps matches TRBD1 (5 bases). Trimming pared 3 bases from V and 5 bases from J, leaving 16 bases between. Germline values: CDR1 LGHDT, CDR2 YNNKEL (reference sequence). CDR3 length equals 15 residues.

J is TRBJ2-7 and V is TRBV7-2, with D hard to call. V dropped 1 base and J dropped 2 bases, with 9 bases sitting between them. The length of the CDR3 is 14 residues. Germline CDR1 reads SGHTA; CDR2 reads FQGNSA. Here the CDR3 reads CASSLDGIPYEQYF. Here the CDR3 DNA reads TGTGCCAGCAGCTTAGATGGTATCCCCTACGAGCAGTACTTC. The variable domain in full, with the rest retrieved from reference TRBV7-2 and TRBJ2-7, is GAGVSQSPSNKVTEKGKDVELRCDPISGHTALYWYRQSLGQGLEFLIYFQGNSAPDKSGLPSDRFSAERTGGSVSTLTIQRTQQEDSAVYLCASSLDGIPYEQYFGPGTRLTVT.

J is TRBJ2-5 and V is TRBV5-5; D is undetermined. This CDR3 has 18 residues. V was cut by 3 bases and J by 1 base, with 22 bases left in between. Germline CDR1 reads SGHKS; CDR2 reads YYEKEE (reference sequence). The CDR3 bases are TGTGCCAGCAGCTACCGAATCCCGATAGGGCCCCGCCAAGAGACCCAGTACTTC. Amino acid sequence: CASSYRIPIGPRQETQYF.